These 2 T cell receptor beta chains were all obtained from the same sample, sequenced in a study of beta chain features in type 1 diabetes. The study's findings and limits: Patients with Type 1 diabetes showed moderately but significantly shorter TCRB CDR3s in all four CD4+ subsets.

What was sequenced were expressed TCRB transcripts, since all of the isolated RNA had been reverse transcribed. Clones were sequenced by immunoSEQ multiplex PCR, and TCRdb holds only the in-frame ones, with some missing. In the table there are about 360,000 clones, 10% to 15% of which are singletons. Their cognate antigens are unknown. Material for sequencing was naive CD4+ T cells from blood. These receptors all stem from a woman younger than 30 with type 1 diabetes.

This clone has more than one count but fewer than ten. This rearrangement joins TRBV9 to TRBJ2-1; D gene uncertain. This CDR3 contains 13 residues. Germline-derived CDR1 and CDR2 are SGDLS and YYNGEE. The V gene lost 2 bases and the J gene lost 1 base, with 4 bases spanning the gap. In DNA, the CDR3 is TGTGCCAGCAGCGTTCTTTCCTACAATGAGCAGTTCTTC. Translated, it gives CASSVLSYNEQFF.

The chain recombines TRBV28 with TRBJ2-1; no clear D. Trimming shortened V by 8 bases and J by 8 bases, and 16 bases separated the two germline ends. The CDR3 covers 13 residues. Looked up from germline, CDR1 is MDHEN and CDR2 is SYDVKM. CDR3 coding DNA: TGTGCCAGCCAATCCCTTCCTAGGCATGAGCAGTTCTTC. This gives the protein CASQSLPRHEQFF.